What follows are 23 T cell receptor beta chains derived from one specimen sequenced in a study of OX40 agonist ivuxolimab in advanced cancers. Sequencing used immunoSEQ multiplex PCR; TCRdb keeps in-frame clones, though not all of them. The repertoire holds around 68,000 clones, with about nine tenths as singletons. The material was CD4+ or CD8+ T cells sorted from blood, obtained in a trial of the OX40 agonist ivuxolimab. These TCRs come from an adult with an advanced solid tumor such as melanoma, head and neck, liver or kidney cancer.

V and J are TRBV7-6 and TRBJ1-4, with 9 bases that match TRBD1. The CDR3 has 14 amino acids. The V gene end was trimmed by 5 bases and the J gene end by 4 bases; junction bases not matched to a gene: 2. Germline V gene sequence: CDR1 SGHVS, CDR2 FNYEAQ. The CDR3 nucleotides read TGTGCCAGCAGCCGGACAGGGGTTAATGAAAAACTGTTTTTT. Translated: CASSRTGVNEKLFF.

This chain connects TRBV7-3 to TRBJ1-4; D is ambiguous. V was trimmed by 1 base and J by 2 bases, leaving 8 bases between them. The CDR3 extends over 15 amino acids. Germline V CDR1 and CDR2: SGHTA, FQGTGA. CDR3 region: CASSLSPITNEKLFF. DNA for the CDR3: TGTGCCAGCAGCTTAAGTCCGATTACTAATGAAAAACTGTTTTTT.

This chain joins TRBV6-5 and TRBJ2-3; D perhaps matches TRBD2 (7 bases). CDR1 is MNHEY and CDR2 is SVGAGI in the germline V gene. The germline V and J ends were trimmed by 4 bases and 8 bases, with 19 bases remaining between them. The CDR3 consists of 15 residues. In DNA, the CDR3 is TGTGCCAGCAGTTCGTTCGCGGGGGCGTCGGGTACGCAGTATTTT. Its protein is CASSSFAGASGTQYF.

The chain is built from TRBV4-3 and TRBJ2-3; D might be TRBD1 (5 bases). CDR3 length: 15 residues. Germline loops: CDR1 LGHNA, CDR2 YSLEER. Deletions cut 0 bases from V and 7 bases from J, with 14 bases between. CDR3 amino acids: CASSQDRQGVYTQYF. The CDR3 region has the DNA TGCGCCAGCAGCCAAGATAGGCAGGGTGTTTATACGCAGTATTTT.

J is TRBJ2-3 and V is TRBV14; D call uncertain. Trimming left V 2 bases short and J 1 base short, with 10 bases between. Germline V lookup: CDR1 SGHDN, CDR2 FVKESK. The CDR3 contains 15 residues. Here the CDR3 DNA reads TGTGCCAGCAGCCAAAGAACAGTACGCACAGATACGCAGTATTTT. Residues: CASSQRTVRTDTQYF.

This chain joins TRBV7-2 and TRBJ2-5, with 9 bases lining up with TRBD1. Germline lookup yields CDR1 SGHTA and CDR2 FQGNSA. The CDR3 totals 13 residues. Trimming at V came to 5 bases and at J to 5 bases, leaving 3 bases not matched to a gene. CDR3 amino acids: CASSLGQGETQYF. The CDR3 region has the DNA TGTGCCAGCAGCCTAGGACAGGGGGAGACCCAGTACTTC.

This chain connects TRBV15 to TRBJ2-5, with 8 bases identical to TRBD1. This CDR3 is 18 amino acids long. The trim removed 2 bases at V and 1 base at J, leaving 12 bases unmatched. CDR1 LNHNV and CDR2 YYDKDF come from the germline V gene (reference sequence). CDR3 sequence (DNA): TGTGCCACCAGCAGAAGACAGGGGACCCCTGGGTTCCAAGAGACCCAGTACTTC. Translation: CATSRRQGTPGFQETQYF.

This clone was recorded once. The chain recombines TRBV6-5 with TRBJ1-6; 9 bases fit TRBD1. The CDR3 spans 15 residues. The germline gives CDR1 MNHEY, CDR2 SVGAGI. Unmatched junction bases numbered 6, after V lost 6 bases and J lost 6 bases. This CDR3 is CASSTETGGNSPLHF. In nucleotides, the CDR3 is TGTGCCAGCAGCACCGAGACAGGGGGTAATTCACCCCTCCACTTT.

The chain uses TRBV5-6 and TRBJ2-7; possible D gene TRBD2, 5 bases. Germline CDR1 is SGHDT and CDR2 is YYEEEE. The CDR3 is 15 amino acids. Trimming removed 0 bases from V and 0 bases from J, with 10 bases in between. CDR3 sequence reads: CASSLARVLSYEQYF. CDR3 DNA sequence: TGTGCCAGCAGCTTGGCGCGGGTACTCTCCTACGAGCAGTACTTC. Together with reference TRBV5-6 and TRBJ2-7, the CDR3 gives the full variable domain: DAGVTQSPTHLIKTRGQQVTLRCSPKSGHDTVSWYQQALGQGPQFIFQYYEEEERQRGNFPDRFSGHQFPNYSSELNVNALLLGDSALYLCASSLARVLSYEQYFGPGTRLTVT.

The chain uses TRBV5-6 and TRBJ1-6, with D maybe TRBD1 (5 bases). The length of the CDR3 is 15 residues. Per germline, CDR1 SGHDT and CDR2 YYEEEE. V gave up 0 bases and J gave up 5 bases, with 9 bases separating them. The CDR3 DNA sequence: TGTGCCAGCAGCTTGGGGCCGGGGGATAATTCACCCCTCCACTTT. This translates into CASSLGPGDNSPLHF.

This sequence joins TRBV14 and TRBJ2-3, with D perhaps given as TRBD1 or TRBD2 (5 bases each). The CDR3 covers 15 residues. Trimming left V 4 bases short and J 1 base short, with 12 bases between. Germline lookup yields CDR1 SGHDN and CDR2 FVKESK. In DNA, the CDR3 is TGTGCCAGCAGCCTCCAGAGAGGGGGCACAGATACGCAGTATTTT. This gives the protein CASSLQRGGTDTQYF.

V and J are TRBV7-9 and TRBJ1-6, with D perhaps matching TRBD1 (5 bases). The CDR3 loop spans 18 amino acids. V lost 5 bases to trimming and J lost 5 bases, with 22 bases between them. CDR1 is SEHNR and CDR2 is FQNEAQ in the germline V gene (reference sequence). CDR3 loop: CASSPGGPGPINNSPLHF. Written as DNA, the CDR3 is TGTGCCAGCAGCCCAGGTGGACCGGGGCCTATCAATAATTCACCCCTCCACTTT. Complete variable domain (other parts from reference TRBV7-9 and TRBJ1-6): DTGVSQNPRHKITKRGQNVTFRCDPISEHNRLYWYRQTLGQGPEFLTYFQNEAQLEKSRLLSDRFSAERPKGSFSTLEIQRTEQGDSAMYLCASSPGGPGPINNSPLHFGNGTRLTVT.

J is TRBJ2-1 and V is TRBV11-2; perhaps TRBD2 as D (6 bases). The CDR3 runs 15 residues. Germline CDR1 SGHAT, CDR2 FQNNGV. Trimming left V 1 base short and J 0 bases short, with 7 bases between. This chain's CDR3 is CASSLAGVSYNEQFF. The CDR3 DNA is TGTGCCAGCAGCTTAGCGGGAGTCTCCTACAATGAGCAGTTCTTC.

This chain joins TRBV7-2 and TRBJ1-1, with D uncertain. Germline values: CDR1 SGHTA, CDR2 FQGNSA. This CDR3 spans 15 amino acids. With 5 bases removed from V and 1 base from J, the gap between germline ends came to 14 bases. The CDR3 DNA follows: TGTGCCAGCAGCCCCCTCCCGGTTCCGAACACTGAAGCTTTCTTT. It codes for CASSPLPVPNTEAFF. The variable domain in full, completed from reference TRBV7-2 and TRBJ1-1, reads GAGVSQSPSNKVTEKGKDVELRCDPISGHTALYWYRQSLGQGLEFLIYFQGNSAPDKSGLPSDRFSAERTGGSVSTLTIQRTQQEDSAVYLCASSPLPVPNTEAFFGQGTRLTVV.

V and J are TRBV9 and TRBJ2-1; D might be TRBD1 or TRBD2, each matching 6 bases. Germline values: CDR1 SGDLS, CDR2 YYNGEE. This CDR3 is built from 17 residues. V was clipped by 4 bases and J by 5 bases, with 22 bases between them. Here the CDR3 reads CASSTHRGEKLNNEQFF. CDR3 DNA: TGTGCCAGCAGCACACATAGGGGGGAAAAACTTAACAATGAGCAGTTCTTC. The variable domain in full, with the rest retrieved from reference TRBV9 and TRBJ2-1, is DSGVTQTPKHLITATGQRVTLRCSPRSGDLSVYWYQQSLDQGLQFLIQYYNGEERAKGNILERFSAQQFPDLHSELNLSSLELGDSALYFCASSTHRGEKLNNEQFFGPGTRLTVL.

The chain combines TRBV5-1 with TRBJ2-5; either TRBD1 or TRBD2 may fit D (5 bases each). Germline assignment: CDR1 SGHRS and CDR2 YFSETQ. Trimming pared 1 base from V and 4 bases from J, leaving 11 bases between. The length of the CDR3 is 14 residues. CDR3 region: CASSLLAGTETQYF. The DNA of the CDR3 is TGCGCCAGCAGCTTGTTAGCAGGGACAGAGACCCAGTACTTC.

V and J are TRBV6-4 and TRBJ1-2; TRBD1 matches at 7 bases. The V gene end was trimmed by 6 bases and the J gene end by 6 bases; junction bases not matched to a gene: 4. CDR3 length: 12 residues. The germline gives CDR1 MRHNA, CDR2 SNTAGT. CDR3 coding DNA: TGTGCCAGCAGGACAGGGATACATGGCTACACCTTC. As protein: CASRTGIHGYTF.

This chain connects TRBV18 to TRBJ1-1, with D unclear. The CDR3 consists of 12 residues. Trimming shortened V by 8 bases and J by 2 bases, and 9 bases separated the two germline ends. Germline V gene lookup returns CDR1 KGHSH and CDR2 LQKENI. In nucleotides, the CDR3 is TGTGCCAGCCGAACACCAAACACTGAAGCTTTCTTT. It translates to CASRTPNTEAFF.

This clone came up once. This chain joins TRBV7-2 and TRBJ1-1; D unclear. Trimming shortened V by 1 base and J by 5 bases, and 14 bases separated the two germline ends. Germline values: CDR1 SGHTA, CDR2 FQGNSA. The CDR3 totals 15 residues. The CDR3 here is CASSLEGGRGTEAFF. DNA of the CDR3: TGTGCCAGCAGCTTAGAGGGAGGACGAGGAACTGAAGCTTTCTTT.

J is TRBJ2-3 and V is TRBV18, with 7 bases that match TRBD1. Trimming at V came to 3 bases and at J to 1 base, leaving 4 bases not matched to a gene. The CDR3 runs to 15 residues. CDR1 is KGHSH and CDR2 is LQKENI in the germline V gene. CDR3 protein: CASSPRGQGTDTQYF. CDR3 coding DNA: TGTGCCAGCTCACCTCGCGGACAGGGCACAGATACGCAGTATTTT.

V is TRBV5-1 and J is TRBJ1-6, with D hard to call. From germline, CDR1 is SGHRS and CDR2 YFSETQ. V gave up 4 bases and J gave up 0 bases, with 11 bases separating them. CDR3 length: 16 residues. Written as DNA, the CDR3 is TGCGCCAGCAGCCCAAGGGCGAGCTCCTATAATTCACCCCTCCACTTT. This codes for CASSPRASSYNSPLHF. Combining the CDR3 with reference TRBV5-1 and TRBJ1-6 gives the whole variable domain KAGVTQTPRYLIKTRGQQVTLSCSPISGHRSVSWYQQTPGQGLQFLFEYFSETQRNKGNFPGRFSGRQFSNSRSEMNVSTLELGDSALYLCASSPRASSYNSPLHFGNGTRLTVT.

The chain recombines TRBV7-9 with TRBJ2-7; 11 nucleotides agree with TRBD2. The CDR3 is 15 amino acids. The V gene's germline CDR1 is SEHNR and CDR2 FQNEAQ (reference sequence). V lost 1 base, J lost 4 bases, and 3 bases stayed unmatched. The CDR3 DNA is TGTGCCAGCAGCTTAGTACTAGCGGGAGCTTACGAGCAGTACTTC. It codes for CASSLVLAGAYEQYF.

V and J are TRBV5-6 and TRBJ2-7, with 8 bases lining up with TRBD1. V trimming: 3 bases; J trimming: 7 bases; junction bases outside the gene matches: 9. The CDR3 is made up of 14 amino acids. CDR1 and CDR2 from the germline V gene are SGHDT and YYEEEE. CDR3 in DNA: TGTGCCAGCAGCTCCTTGGACAGGGTGGGGGAGCAGTACTTC. The encoded protein is CASSSLDRVGEQYF.